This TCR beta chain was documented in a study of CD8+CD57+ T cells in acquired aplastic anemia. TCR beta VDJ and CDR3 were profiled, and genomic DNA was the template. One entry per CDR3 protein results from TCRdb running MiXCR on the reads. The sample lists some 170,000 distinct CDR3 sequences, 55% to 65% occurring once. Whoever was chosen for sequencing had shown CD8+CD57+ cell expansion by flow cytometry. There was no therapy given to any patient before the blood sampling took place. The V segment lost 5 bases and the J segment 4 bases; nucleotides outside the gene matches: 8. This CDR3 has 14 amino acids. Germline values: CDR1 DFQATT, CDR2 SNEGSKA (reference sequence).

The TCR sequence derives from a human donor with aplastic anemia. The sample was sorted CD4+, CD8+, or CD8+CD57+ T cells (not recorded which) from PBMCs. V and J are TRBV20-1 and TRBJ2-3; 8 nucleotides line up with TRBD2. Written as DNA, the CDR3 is TGCAGTGCTCCGAGCGGGAGTACCGCAGATACGCAGTATTTT. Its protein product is CSAPSGSTADTQYF.